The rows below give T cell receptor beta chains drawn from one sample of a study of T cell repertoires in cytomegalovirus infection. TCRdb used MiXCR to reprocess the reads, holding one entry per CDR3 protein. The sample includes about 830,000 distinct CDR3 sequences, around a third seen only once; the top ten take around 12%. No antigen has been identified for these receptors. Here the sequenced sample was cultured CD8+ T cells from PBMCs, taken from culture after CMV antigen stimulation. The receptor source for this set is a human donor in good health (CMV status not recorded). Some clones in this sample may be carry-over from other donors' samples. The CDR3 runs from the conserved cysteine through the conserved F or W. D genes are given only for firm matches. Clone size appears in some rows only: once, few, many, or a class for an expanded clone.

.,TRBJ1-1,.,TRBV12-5,TGTGCTAGTGGTTTGGTACCCGGTACTGAAGCTTTCTTT,CASGLVPGTEAFF
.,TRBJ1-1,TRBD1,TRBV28,TGTGCCAGCAGTCCAATCCGACAGGGAGACACTGAAGCTTTCTTT,CASSPIRQGDTEAFF
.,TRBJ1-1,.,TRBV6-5,TGTGCCTTGGGCTGGGGGGTTGACACTGAAGCTTTCTTT,CALGWGVDTEAFF
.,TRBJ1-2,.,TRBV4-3,TGCGCCAGCAGCCGGGCCCGCGGGGACCGACTCTATGGCTACACCTTC,CASSRARGDRLYGYTF
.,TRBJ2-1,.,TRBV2,TGTGCCAGCAGTGTTATCTCCAGGGAGCAGTTCTTC,CASSVISREQFF
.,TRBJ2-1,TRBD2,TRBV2,TGTGCCAGCCCGCCCAGGACTAGCCGGGGGGATGAGCAGTTCTTC,CASPPRTSRGDEQFF
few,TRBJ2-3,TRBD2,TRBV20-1,TGCAGTGCTAGAGAAGACGGGGGGGACACAGATACGCAGTATTTT,CSAREDGGDTDTQYF
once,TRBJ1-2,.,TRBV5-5,TGTGCCAGCAGCTTGGCTAGGACCGGGACACCCTTCTATGGCTACACCTTC,CASSLARTGTPFYGYTF
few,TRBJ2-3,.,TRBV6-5,TGTGCCAGCAGTTACTACGGTAGCACAGATACGCAGTATTTT,CASSYYGSTDTQYF
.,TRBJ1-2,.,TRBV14,TGTGCCAGCAGCCAAGATTTGGGGGGAACAAACTATGGCTACACCTTC,CASSQDLGGTNYGYTF
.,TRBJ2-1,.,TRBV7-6,TGTGCCAGCAGCTTTAGACAGAATAATGAGCAGTTCTTC,CASSFRQNNEQFF
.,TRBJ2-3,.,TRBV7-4,TGTGCCAGCAGCTTAGCCGGGGGCAGGTCGACAGATACGCGGTATTTT,CASSLAGGRSTDTRYF
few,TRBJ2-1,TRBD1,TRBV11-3,TGTGCCAGCAGCTCCACCGGGACAGGGGATGAGCAGTTCTTC,CASSSTGTGDEQFF
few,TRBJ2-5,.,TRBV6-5,TGTGCCAGCAGTTACGGGGAAAAATCGGAGACCCAGTACTTC,CASSYGEKSETQYF
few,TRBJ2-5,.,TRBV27,TGTACACCCGAGGACCCAATGGGAGAGACCCAGTACTTC,CTPEDPMGETQYF
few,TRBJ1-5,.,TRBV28,TGTGCCAGCAGCCGAGAAACAGGGCCCAATCAGCCCCAGCATTTT,CASSRETGPNQPQHF
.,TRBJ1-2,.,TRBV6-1,TGTGCCAGCAGTGATTCTACTGATAACTATGGCTACACCTTC,CASSDSTDNYGYTF
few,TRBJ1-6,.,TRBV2,TGTGCCAGCAGTGACAGGGTTTACGGTAATTCACCCCTCCACTTT,CASSDRVYGNSPLHF
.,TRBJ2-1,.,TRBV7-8,TGTGCCAGCAGCTTAGAGGCCGGGCAGTTCTTC,CASSLEAGQFF
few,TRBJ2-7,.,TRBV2,TGTGCCAGCAGTGATGCGGCGGTGAGCTCCTACGAGCAGTACTTC,CASSDAAVSSYEQYF
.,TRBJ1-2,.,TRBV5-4,TGTGCCAGCAGTCAGTCGAAGGTGAACTATGGCTACACCTTC,CASSQSKVNYGYTF
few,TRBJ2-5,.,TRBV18,TGTGCCAGCTCACCACCGGGGCAGCAAGAGACCCAGTACTTC,CASSPPGQQETQYF
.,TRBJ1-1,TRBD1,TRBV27,TGTGCCAGCGGAGGGGCAGGGGGACGCGGGGCTTTCTTT,CASGGAGGRGAFF
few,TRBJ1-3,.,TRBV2,TGTGCCAGCAGGGCAGGGCATGAAGGATCTGGAAACACCATATATTTT,CASRAGHEGSGNTIYF
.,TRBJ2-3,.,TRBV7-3,TGTTCCAGCAGCTCCAGGGATGGGGGTGGCACAGATACGCAGTATTTT,CSSSSRDGGGTDTQYF
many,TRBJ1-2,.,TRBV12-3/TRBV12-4,TGTGCCAGCAGTTTAGACAACGTAGACTACACCTTC,CASSLDNVDYTF
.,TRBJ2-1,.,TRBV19,TGTGCCAGTAGTCCTCGAATTGATGAGCAGTTCTTC,CASSPRIDEQFF
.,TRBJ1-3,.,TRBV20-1,TGCAGTGCTACAGGGGGAAACACCATATATTTT,CSATGGNTIYF
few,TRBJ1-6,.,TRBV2,TGTGCCAGCGAAGGGACCCCCTTCAGGGCCCTCCACTTT,CASEGTPFRALHF
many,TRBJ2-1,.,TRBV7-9,TGTGCCAGCAGCTTAACTGATGTGGGAAATGAGCAGTTCTTC,CASSLTDVGNEQFF
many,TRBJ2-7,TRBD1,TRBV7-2,TGTGCCAGCAGCTCCTACAGGGGCGAGCAGTACTTC,CASSSYRGEQYF
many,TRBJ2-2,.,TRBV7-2,TGTGCCAGCACCTTGGCCCCGATGGGCACCGGGGAGCTGTTTTTT,CASTLAPMGTGELFF
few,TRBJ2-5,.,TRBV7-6,TGTGCTAGCAGTGGAGGATTCGAAGAGACCCAGTACTTC,CASSGGFEETQYF
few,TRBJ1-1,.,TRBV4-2,TGTGCCAGCAGCCAAGGGGAGAACACTGAAGCTTTCTTT,CASSQGENTEAFF
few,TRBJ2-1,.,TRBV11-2,TGTGCCAGCAGCTTAGACCCCACAGGATTTGAGCAGTTCTTC,CASSLDPTGFEQFF
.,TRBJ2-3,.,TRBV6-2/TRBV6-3,TGTGCCAGCAGCCTCCTACTAGCAGCTAGCACAGATACGCAGTATTTT,CASSLLLAASTDTQYF
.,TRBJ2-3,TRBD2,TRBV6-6,TGTGCCAGCAGTGGCGGACTAGCGGGGGTGGCAGATACGCAGTATTTT,CASSGGLAGVADTQYF
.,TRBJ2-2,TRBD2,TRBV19,TGTGCCAGTAGTATGTCACTAGCGGCCACCGGGGAGCTGTTTTTT,CASSMSLAATGELFF
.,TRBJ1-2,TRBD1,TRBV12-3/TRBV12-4,TGTGCCAGCAGTTTAGTTGGGACAGCGCTGCGGGGCTACACCTTC,CASSLVGTALRGYTF
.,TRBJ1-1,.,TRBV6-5,TGTGCCAGCAGTTACTCTCTGACAGGGAACACTGAAGCTTTCTTT,CASSYSLTGNTEAFF
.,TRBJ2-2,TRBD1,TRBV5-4,TGTGCCAGCAGCTTGGTGGGACAGGACACCGGGGAGCTGTTTTTT,CASSLVGQDTGELFF
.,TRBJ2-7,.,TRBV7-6,TGTGCCAGCCGTCCGGACAACTCCTACGAGCAGTACTTC,CASRPDNSYEQYF
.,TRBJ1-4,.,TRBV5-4,TGTGCCAGCAGCTTGCCAGGGTCCGGTGAAAAACTGTTTTTT,CASSLPGSGEKLFF